This T cell receptor beta chain was profiled in a study of Tregs in tolerant kidney transplant recipients. Overall study findings and caveats: Few patients were studied, so findings need validation in larger groups. This study did not directly address biological reproducibility. Tregs expanded with activated donor B cells seemed most donor-specific. Nucleotide sequences could not be compared across some patients' samples due to primer changes.

TCRdb's table, derived via immunoSEQ multiplex PCR, lists solely in-frame clones and lacks some. Of about 100,000 clones in the sample, 80% to 95% were seen once. To note about this clone: What it binds is not known.

The source is a human donor who received a combined kidney and bone marrow transplant. The material sequenced was CD4+ T cells from blood, taken before the transplant.

CDR3 loop: CSVGLETQYF. The CDR3 nucleotides read TGCAGCGTTGGTCTGGAGACCCAGTACTTC. This chain connects TRBV29-1 to TRBJ2-5; D not certain. This CDR3 is 10 amino acids long. Germline CDR1 and CDR2: SQVTM and ANQGSEA. Trimming stripped 4 bases from V and 5 bases from J, with 5 bases between.